What follows describes a single T cell receptor beta chain. Per the authors' pipeline: The assay estimated nucleated cells by amplifying reference gene primers. Generated by immunoSEQ multiplex PCR, the TCRdb table keeps only in-frame clones and is missing some. V, J and clone size are taken as reported in that table, and D and trimming were inferred from the DNA itself. The data show roughly 200,000 clones, more than 75% seen once. V lost 4 bases and J 0 bases, leaving 12 bases between the germline ends. From germline, CDR1 is SGHTA and CDR2 FQGNSA. CDR3 length: 15 amino acids. The sample originates from a study of blood T cell repertoires in COVID-19. Study in general: The samples span acute and convalescent COVID-19 from the United States, Italy and Spain.

The rearrangement uses TRBV7-2 and TRBJ1-1, with D unclear. The receptor's source is a man between 60 and 75 years old with acute or convalescent COVID-19. Source material: peripheral blood. The DNA for the CDR3 is TGTGCCAGCAGCTCCCCGAGTGGAGTGAACACTGAAGCTTTCTTT. This gives the protein CASSSPSGVNTEAFF.